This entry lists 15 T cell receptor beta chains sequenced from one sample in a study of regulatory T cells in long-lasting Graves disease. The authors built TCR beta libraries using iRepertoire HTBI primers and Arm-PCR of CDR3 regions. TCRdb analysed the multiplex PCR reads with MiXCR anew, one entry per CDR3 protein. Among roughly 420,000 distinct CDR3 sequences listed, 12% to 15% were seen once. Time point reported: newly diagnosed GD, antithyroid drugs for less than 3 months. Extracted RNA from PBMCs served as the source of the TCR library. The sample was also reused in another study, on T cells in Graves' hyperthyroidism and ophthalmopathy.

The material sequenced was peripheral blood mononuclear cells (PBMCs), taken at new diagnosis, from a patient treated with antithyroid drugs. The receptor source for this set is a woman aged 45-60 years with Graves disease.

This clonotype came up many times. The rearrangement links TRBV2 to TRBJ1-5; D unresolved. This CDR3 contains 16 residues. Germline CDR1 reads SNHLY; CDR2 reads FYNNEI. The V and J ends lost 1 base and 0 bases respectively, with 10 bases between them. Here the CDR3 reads CASSEGETYSNQPQHF. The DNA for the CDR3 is TGTGCCAGCAGTGAAGGGGAGACTTATAGCAATCAGCCCCAGCATTTT.

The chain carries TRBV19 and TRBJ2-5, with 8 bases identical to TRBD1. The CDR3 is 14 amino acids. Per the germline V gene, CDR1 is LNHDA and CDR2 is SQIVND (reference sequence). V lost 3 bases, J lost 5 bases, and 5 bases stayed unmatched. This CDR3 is CASSMDRVQETQYF. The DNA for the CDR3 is TGTGCCAGTAGTATGGACAGGGTCCAGGAGACCCAGTACTTC.

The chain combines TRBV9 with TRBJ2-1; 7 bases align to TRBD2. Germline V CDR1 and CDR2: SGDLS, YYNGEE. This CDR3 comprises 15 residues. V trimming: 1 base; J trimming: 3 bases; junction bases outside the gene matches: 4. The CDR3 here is CASSVRLASYNEQFF. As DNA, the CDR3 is TGTGCCAGCAGCGTAAGACTAGCAAGCTACAATGAGCAGTTCTTC.

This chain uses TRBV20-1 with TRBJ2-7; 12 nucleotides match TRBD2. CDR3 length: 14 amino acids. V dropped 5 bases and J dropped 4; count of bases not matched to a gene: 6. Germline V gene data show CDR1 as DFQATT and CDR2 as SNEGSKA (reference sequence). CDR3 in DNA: TGCAGTGCTGGGACTAGCGGGTATACTTACGAGCAGTACTTC. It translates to CSAGTSGYTYEQYF.

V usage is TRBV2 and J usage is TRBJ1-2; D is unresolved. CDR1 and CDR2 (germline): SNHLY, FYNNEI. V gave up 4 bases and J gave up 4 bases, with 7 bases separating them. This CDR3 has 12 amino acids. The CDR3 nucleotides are TGTGCCAGCAGTGGGTCCCTCTATGGCTACACCTTC. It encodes CASSGSLYGYTF.

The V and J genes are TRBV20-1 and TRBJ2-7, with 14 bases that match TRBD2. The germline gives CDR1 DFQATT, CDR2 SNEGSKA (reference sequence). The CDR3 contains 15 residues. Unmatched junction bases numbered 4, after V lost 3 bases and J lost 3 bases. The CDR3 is CSARTSGRAFYEQYF. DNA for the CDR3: TGCAGTGCTAGGACTAGCGGGAGGGCCTTCTACGAGCAGTACTTC.

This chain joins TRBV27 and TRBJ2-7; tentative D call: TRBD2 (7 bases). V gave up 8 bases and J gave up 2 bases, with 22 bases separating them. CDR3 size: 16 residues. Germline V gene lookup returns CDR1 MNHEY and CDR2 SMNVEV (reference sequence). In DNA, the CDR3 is TGTGCCAGCGGGGGCAGCGGGGAGCGCCAACCCTACGAGCAGTACTTC. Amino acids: CASGGSGERQPYEQYF.

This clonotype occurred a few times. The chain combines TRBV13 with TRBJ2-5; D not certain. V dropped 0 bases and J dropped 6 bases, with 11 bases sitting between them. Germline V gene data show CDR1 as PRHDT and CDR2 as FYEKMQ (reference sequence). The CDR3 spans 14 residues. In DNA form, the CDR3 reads TGTGCCAGCAGCTTAGGGGCAGGTGGTAAGACCCAGTACTTC. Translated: CASSLGAGGKTQYF.

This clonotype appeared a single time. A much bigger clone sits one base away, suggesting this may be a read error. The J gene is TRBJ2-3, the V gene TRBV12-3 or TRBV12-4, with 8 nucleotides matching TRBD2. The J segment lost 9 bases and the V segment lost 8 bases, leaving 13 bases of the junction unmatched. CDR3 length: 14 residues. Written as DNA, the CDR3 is TGTGCCAGCCCTAAAGCGGGAGCCTTGGGAACGCAGTATTTT. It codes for CASPKAGALGTQYF.

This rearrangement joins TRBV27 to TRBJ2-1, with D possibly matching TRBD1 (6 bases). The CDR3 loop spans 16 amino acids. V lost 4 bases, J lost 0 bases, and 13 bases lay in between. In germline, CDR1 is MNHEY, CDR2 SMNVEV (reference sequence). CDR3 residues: CASSSRQESSYNEQFF. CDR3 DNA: TGTGCCAGCAGTTCCCGACAGGAGAGCTCCTACAATGAGCAGTTCTTC.

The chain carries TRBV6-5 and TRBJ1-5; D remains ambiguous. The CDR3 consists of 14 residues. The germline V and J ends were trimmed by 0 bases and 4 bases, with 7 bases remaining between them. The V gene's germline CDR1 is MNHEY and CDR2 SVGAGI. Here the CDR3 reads CASSYSSWNQPQHF. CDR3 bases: TGTGCCAGCAGTTACTCAAGTTGGAATCAGCCCCAGCATTTT.

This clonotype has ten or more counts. CDR3 in DNA: TGTGCCAGCAGATTACTAGCGTATAATGAGCAGTTCTTC. This codes for CASRLLAYNEQFF. The rearrangement joins TRBV6-5 to TRBJ2-1; TRBD2 matches 7 bases. Germline loops: CDR1 MNHEY, CDR2 SVGAGI. Trimming cost V 6 bases and J 7 bases; bases outside gene matches: 6. This CDR3 is 13 amino acids long.

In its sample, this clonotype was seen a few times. The CDR3 nucleotides read TGTGCCAGCAGTGACTGCTGTTTCCCCTACAATGAGCAGTTCTTC. Protein product: CASSDCCFPYNEQFF. The J gene is TRBJ2-1, the V gene TRBV25-1; D unclear. This CDR3 comprises 15 residues. In germline, CDR1 is MGHDK, CDR2 SYGVNS. Trimming stripped 3 bases from V and 2 bases from J, with 11 bases between.

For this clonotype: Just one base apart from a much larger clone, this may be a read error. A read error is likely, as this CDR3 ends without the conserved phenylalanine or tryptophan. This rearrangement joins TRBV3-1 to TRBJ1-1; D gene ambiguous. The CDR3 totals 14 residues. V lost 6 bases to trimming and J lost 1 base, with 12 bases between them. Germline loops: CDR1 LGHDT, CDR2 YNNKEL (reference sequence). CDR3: CASRAGIQNTEAFS. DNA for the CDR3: TGTGCCAGCAGAGCGGGGATTCAGAACACTGAAGCTTTCTCT.

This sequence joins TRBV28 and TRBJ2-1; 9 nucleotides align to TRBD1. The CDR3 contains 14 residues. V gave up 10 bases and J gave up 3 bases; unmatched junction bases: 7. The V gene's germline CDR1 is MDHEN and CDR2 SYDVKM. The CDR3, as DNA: TGTGCCACAAAGGACAGGGGAGTCTACAATGAGCAGTTCTTC. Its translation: CATKDRGVYNEQFF.